The 8 T cell receptor beta chains presented below share a single source sample, sequenced in a study of Ad26.COV2.S vaccination and SARS-CoV-2 variants. Treatment noted: some 19 received Ad26.COV2.S at low or high dose, single or two shots; 5 received placebo; per-sample allocation not given. Following the first vaccine or placebo injection, samples were taken on day 63. Some clones are missing from TCRdb's copy, which holds only in-frame ones; the method was immunoSEQ multiplex PCR. The sample lists about 330,000 clones, 90% occurring once. The material was peripheral blood, obtained in a trial of Ad26.COV2.S vaccine versus placebo. The receptors come from a person aged 18-65 years who received the Ad26.COV2.S COVID-19 vaccine or a placebo.

Written as DNA, the CDR3 is TGCAGCGTTTTTAGCAGGGGGGTCAACTATGGCTACACCTTC. Translated: CSVFSRGVNYGYTF. This rearrangement joins TRBV29-1 to TRBJ1-2, with 7 bases matching TRBD1. The trim removed 5 bases at V and 2 bases at J, leaving 8 bases unmatched. CDR1 and CDR2 (germline): SQVTM, ANQGSEA. The length of the CDR3 is 14 residues.

V is TRBV18 and J is TRBJ1-2; D is uncertain. The CDR3 is made up of 14 amino acids. The germline CDR1 and CDR2 sequences are KGHSH and LQKENI. The V and J ends lost 1 base and 2 bases respectively, with 8 bases between them. In DNA form, the CDR3 reads TGTGCCAGCTCACCACTGCCCCAAAACTATGGCTACACCTTC. This encodes CASSPLPQNYGYTF. Full variable domain (missing parts from reference TRBV18 and TRBJ1-2): NAGVMQNPRHLVRRRGQEARLRCSPMKGHSHVYWYRQLPEEGLKFMVYLQKENIIDESGMPKERFSAEFPKEGPSILRIQQVVRGDSAAYFCASSPLPQNYGYTFGSGTRLTVV.

CDR3 sequence reads: CASSFGTPSNEQFF. The DNA for the CDR3 is TGTGCCAGCAGCTTCGGGACCCCCTCGAATGAGCAGTTCTTC. The rearrangement uses TRBV13 and TRBJ2-1, with D perhaps matching TRBD1 or TRBD2 (5 bases each). Deletions cut 3 bases from V and 7 bases from J, with 13 bases between. Germline V gives CDR1 PRHDT, CDR2 FYEKMQ (reference sequence). CDR3 length: 14 residues. The full variable domain, completed using reference TRBV13 and TRBJ2-1, is AAGVIQSPRHLIKEKRETATLKCYPIPRHDTVYWYQQGPGQDPQFLISFYEKMQSDKGSIPDRFSAQQFSDYHSELNMSSLELGDSALYFCASSFGTPSNEQFFGPGTRLTVL.

V gene TRBV6-5 combines with J gene TRBJ2-3; 9 bases fit TRBD2. CDR3 size: 14 residues. The germline V gene has CDR1 MNHEY and CDR2 SVGAGI. V lost 8 bases and J lost 2; bases outside the gene matches: 5. CDR3 loop: CASDSGGVTDTQYF. CDR3 nucleotides: TGTGCCAGCGATAGCGGGGGAGTCACAGATACGCAGTATTTT.

The CDR3: CASRTGTNKDTQYF. In DNA form, the CDR3 reads TGTGCCAGCAGGACCGGGACTAACAAGGATACGCAGTATTTT. The chain combines TRBV2 with TRBJ2-3; 7 bases are shared with TRBD2. The CDR3 length is 14 residues. CDR1 and CDR2 (germline): SNHLY, FYNNEI. V was clipped by 6 bases and J by 6 bases; unmatched bases: 9.

The V and J genes are TRBV7-9 and TRBJ2-1, with TRBD2 matching 11 bases. The CDR3 length is 17 residues. Germline V gene sequence: CDR1 SEHNR, CDR2 FQNEAQ (reference sequence). The ends lost 5 bases at V and 0 bases at J; junction bases unmatched: 6. In DNA, the CDR3 is TGTGCCAGCAGCACGGGGACTAGCGGATCCTCCTACAATGAGCAGTTCTTC. It codes for CASSTGTSGSSYNEQFF.

The CDR3 DNA reads TGTGCCAGCATCATCGGGGAGTTTGAAGAGACCCAGTACTTC. It yields the protein CASIIGEFEETQYF. The chain joins TRBV2 to TRBJ2-5; D perhaps matches TRBD2 (5 bases). V was shortened by 7 bases and J by 3 bases, with 15 bases between the two germline ends. Germline loops: CDR1 SNHLY, CDR2 FYNNEI. The CDR3 is 14 residues long.

The chain recombines TRBV5-1 with TRBJ2-3; 7 nucleotides agree with TRBD2. Germline loops: CDR1 SGHRS, CDR2 YFSETQ. With 7 bases clipped from V and 4 bases from J, the junction kept 9 bases outside the gene matches. The CDR3 extends over 14 amino acids. The DNA of the CDR3 is TGCGCCAGCGATGGACTAGGTGGCCCAGATACGCAGTATTTT. This encodes CASDGLGGPDTQYF.